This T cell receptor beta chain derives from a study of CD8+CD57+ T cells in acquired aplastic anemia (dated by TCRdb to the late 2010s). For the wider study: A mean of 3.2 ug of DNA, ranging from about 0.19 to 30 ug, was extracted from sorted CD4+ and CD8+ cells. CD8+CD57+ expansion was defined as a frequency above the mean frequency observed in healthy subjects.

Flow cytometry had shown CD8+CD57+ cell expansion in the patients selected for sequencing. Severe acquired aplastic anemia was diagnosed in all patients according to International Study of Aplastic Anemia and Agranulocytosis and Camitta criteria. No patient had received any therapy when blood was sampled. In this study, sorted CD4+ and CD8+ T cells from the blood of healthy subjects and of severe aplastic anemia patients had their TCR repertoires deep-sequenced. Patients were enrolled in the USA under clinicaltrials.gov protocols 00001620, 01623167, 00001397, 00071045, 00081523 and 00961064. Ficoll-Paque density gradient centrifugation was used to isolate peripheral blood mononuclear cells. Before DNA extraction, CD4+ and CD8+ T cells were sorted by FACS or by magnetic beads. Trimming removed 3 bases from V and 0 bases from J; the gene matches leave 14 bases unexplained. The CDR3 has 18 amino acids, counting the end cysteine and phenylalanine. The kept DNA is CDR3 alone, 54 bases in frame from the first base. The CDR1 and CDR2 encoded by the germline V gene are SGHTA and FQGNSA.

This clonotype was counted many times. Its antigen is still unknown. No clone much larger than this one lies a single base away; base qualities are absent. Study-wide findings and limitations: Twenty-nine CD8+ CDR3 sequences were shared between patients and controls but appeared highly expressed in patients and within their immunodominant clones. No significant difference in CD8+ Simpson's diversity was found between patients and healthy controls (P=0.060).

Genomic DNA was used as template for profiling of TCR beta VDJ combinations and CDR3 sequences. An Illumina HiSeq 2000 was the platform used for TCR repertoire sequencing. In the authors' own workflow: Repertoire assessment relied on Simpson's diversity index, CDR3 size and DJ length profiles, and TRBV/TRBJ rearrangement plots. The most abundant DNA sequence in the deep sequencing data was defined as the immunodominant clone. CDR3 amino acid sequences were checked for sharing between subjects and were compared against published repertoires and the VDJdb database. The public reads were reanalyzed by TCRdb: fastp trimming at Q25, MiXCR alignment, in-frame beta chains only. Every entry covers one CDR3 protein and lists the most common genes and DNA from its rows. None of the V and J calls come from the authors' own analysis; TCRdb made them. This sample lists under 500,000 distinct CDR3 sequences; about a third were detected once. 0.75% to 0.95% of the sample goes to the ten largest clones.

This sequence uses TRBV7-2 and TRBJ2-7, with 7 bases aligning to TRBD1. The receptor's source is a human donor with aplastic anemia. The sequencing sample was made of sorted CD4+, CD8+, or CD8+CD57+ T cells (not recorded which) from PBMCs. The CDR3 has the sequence CASSFRGSAGTSSYEQYF. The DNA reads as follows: TGTGCCAGCAGCTTCAGGGGGTCTGCCGGGACGAGCTCCTACGAGCAGTACTTC.